What follows describes a single T cell receptor beta chain. A few counts support this clone. What this receptor recognizes is not known. No per-base quality is available; no much larger clone lies one base away. In Seattle, one collaborating source enrolled patients while the infection was active and tracked those patients longitudinally over the course of disease. Each collaborating institution followed its own protocols to collect whole blood in K2EDTA tubes. Collaborator samples were shipped for TCRbeta analysis as frozen whole blood, isolated PBMCs, or DNA extracted from either sample type. The data derive from a study of blood T cell repertoires in COVID-19 (dated by TCRdb to 2018 to 2020). At the level of the whole study: Collaborator samples came from the United States, Italy and Spain and covered acute and convalescent phases of COVID-19. Deeply sampled blood TCRbeta repertoires from subjects exposed to, actively infected with, or recovered from COVID-19 were included in the dataset. Where available, HLA class I and class II types were obtained from metadata supplied by the sample provider rather than from assay-based typing. The material from the prospective study consisted of cDNA or gDNA derived from T cells, B-cell-depleted T cells, or PBMCs. The sample metadata nearly always contained a de-identified subject ID, COVID-19 status, age in years and sex. The samples were drawn from the first 160 participants of the ongoing ImmuneRACE study and from some 1,300 subjects provided by 6 global collaborators. A freely available public database, intended as a resource for researchers studying the immune response to SARS-CoV-2, is where the repertoires were released. Here is what the overall study found, with its caveats: The quantity of clinical and demographic metadata differed by source and by participant and was supplied without curation.

The immunoSEQ Assay, a bias-controlled multiplex PCR, was used to amplify TCRbeta CDR3 regions from genomic DNA. Turning to the authors' computational methods: The number of nucleated cells in each sample was estimated by amplification of reference gene primers within the assay. To quantify the absolute abundance of each unique TCRbeta CDR3 rearrangement, sequence reads were collapsed and filtered. Productive Simpson clonality was computed per sample as the square root of Simpson's diversity index over productive rearrangements. Imported from immuneACCESS, the table was reduced by TCRdb to in-frame sequences with V and J called. These copies leave out some clones; in studies compared against another copy, an unresolved V gene accounts for under half, and the cause of the remainder is not known. Clone size and V and J calls were adopted from that table, with D and trimming inferred from the DNA. In all, the sample holds 400,000 or so clones, and approximately 90% of those were seen once. The top ten clones comprise more than 0.7% of the sample.

The sequence derives from a man between 18 and 29 years old with COVID-19, enrolled during active disease. The sequencing sample was made of peripheral blood.

The CDR3 loop reads CASSIGGTGTNVLTF. The DNA sequence follows: TGTGCCAGTAGTATAGGCGGGACAGGTACCAACGTCCTGACTTTC. The chain was built from TRBV19 and TRBJ2-6; TRBD1 lines up with 8 middle nucleotides. The CDR3 starts with the cysteine, ends with the phenylalanine, and has 15 residues. The kept DNA is CDR3 alone, 45 bases in frame from the first base. The germline V gene (reference sequence) gives CDR1 as LNHDA and CDR2 as SQIVND. V loses 1 base at its end and J loses 8 bases; junction bases beyond the gene matches: 4.